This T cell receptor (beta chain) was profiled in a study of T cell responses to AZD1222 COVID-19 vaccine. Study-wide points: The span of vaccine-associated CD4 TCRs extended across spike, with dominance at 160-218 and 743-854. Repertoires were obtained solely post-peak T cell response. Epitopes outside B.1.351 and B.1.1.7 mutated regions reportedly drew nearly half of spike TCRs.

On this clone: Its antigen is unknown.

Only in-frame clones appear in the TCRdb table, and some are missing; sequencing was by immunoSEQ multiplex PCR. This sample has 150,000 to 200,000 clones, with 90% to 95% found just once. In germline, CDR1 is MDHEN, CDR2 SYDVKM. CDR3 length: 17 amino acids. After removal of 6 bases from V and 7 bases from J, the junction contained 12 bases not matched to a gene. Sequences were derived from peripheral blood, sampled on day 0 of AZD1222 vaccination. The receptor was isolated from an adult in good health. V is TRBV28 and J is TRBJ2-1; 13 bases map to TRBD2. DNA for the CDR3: TGTGCCAGCAGACGAGGACTAGCGGGAGTACTTCGGAATGAGCAGTTCTTC. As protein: CASRRGLAGVLRNEQFF.